This T cell receptor beta chain appears in the sequencing data of a study of blood T cells in healthy people across ages. Primed by a sample-barcoded 5' primer and a J-beta primer mix, a second PCR proceeded for about 6 to 12 cycles. Each CDR3 protein gets one entry after TCRdb re-called the 5' RACE reads with MiXCR. Of 1.8 million or so distinct CDR3 sequences detected, about 39% appear once; the ten largest clones hold roughly 23%. The germline V gene has CDR1 LGHNA and CDR2 YSLEER. The CDR3 covers 16 residues. J was trimmed by 0 bases and V by 0 bases; bases with no gene match: 4. The chain has TRBV4-3 and TRBJ1-2, with 7 bases that match TRBD1. Sequencing input: blood. The receptor was isolated from a human donor in good health. The CDR3 DNA is TGCGCCAGCAGCCAAGATGGAGGGACAGCTAACTATGGCTACACCTTC. It translates to CASSQDGGTANYGYTF.